The clone carrying this TCR beta chain was detected a few times. Its antigen is still unknown. The data are from a study of beta chain features in type 1 diabetes. Study in general: The study found patients and healthy donors alike in age, gender and cell yields.

Reverse transcribing all isolated RNA meant expressed TCRB transcripts were sequenced. Here immunoSEQ multiplex PCR was the method, and the copy in TCRdb shows in-frame clones only, minus some. Of 230,000 or so clones in the sample, around 16% were seen once. Broader study findings: Type 1 diabetes patients had TCRB CDR3s that were shorter (moderately but significantly so) in all four CD4+ subsets.

This CDR3 region has 14 residues. The sequenced sample was naive CD4+ T cells from blood. The chain employs TRBV21-1 and TRBJ2-7. TRBV21-1 is a listed pseudogene. This receptor was taken from a man aged 25 to 45 with type 1 diabetes. CDR3 in amino acids: CASSKDSVSYEQYF. Here the CDR3 DNA reads TGTGCCAGCAGCAAAGACTCAGTTTCCTACGAGCAGTACTTC.